This T cell receptor beta chain was identified during a study of T cell clonotyping in hematopoietic cell transplantation. The CDR3 consists of 17 residues. Germline CDR1 reads GTSNPN; CDR2 reads SVGIG (reference sequence). Trimming removed 3 bases at V and 3 bases at J, with 18 bases between. Method: immunoSEQ multiplex PCR; TCRdb's copy keeps in-frame clones and lacks some. The data contain 16,000 or so clones, about two thirds of them singletons. The starting material was PBMCs, obtained 30 days after allogeneic stem cell transplant. The origin of this receptor is a male patient between 50 and 60 years old who had an allogeneic stem cell transplant from an unrelated donor, so T cells may come from the graft donor. Some clones in this sample may be carry-over from other donors' samples. This chain joins TRBV30 and TRBJ2-6, with a possible D match to TRBD2 (5 bases). The CDR3 loop reads CAWRRGRLRVGANVLTF. CDR3 nucleotides: TGTGCCTGGAGGCGAGGGCGACTCCGGGTTGGGGCCAACGTCCTGACTTTC.